One sample yielded the 20 T cell receptor beta chains listed below, sequenced in a study of cytomegalovirus exposure and HLA in healthy donors. The PCR used 60 Vbeta and 13 Jbeta primers. Repertoires were generated with immunoSEQ multiplex PCR, while TCRdb's copy carries only in-frame clones and drops some. This listing includes 150,000 or so clones. Sample: PBMCs. The origin of the receptors is a man between 18 and 35 years old in good health and CMV-seronegative.

V is TRBV5-6 and J is TRBJ2-2; D is unresolved. Germline-derived CDR1 and CDR2 are SGHDT and YYEEEE. With 0 bases removed from V and 4 bases from J, the gap between germline ends came to 13 bases. The CDR3 length is 16 residues. The CDR3, as DNA: TGTGCCAGCAGCTTGGGTGGGTGGGCTGGCACCGGGGAGCTGTTTTTT. Translated, it gives CASSLGGWAGTGELFF. Complete variable domain (other parts from reference TRBV5-6 and TRBJ2-2): DAGVTQSPTHLIKTRGQQVTLRCSPKSGHDTVSWYQQALGQGPQFIFQYYEEEERQRGNFPDRFSGHQFPNYSSELNVNALLLGDSALYLCASSLGGWAGTGELFFGEGSRLTVL.

The chain combines TRBV11-3 with TRBJ2-1; 10 bases are a match to TRBD2. The germline V gene has CDR1 SGHNT and CDR2 YENEEA. The CDR3 totals 18 residues. J was trimmed by 7 bases and V by 1 base; bases with no gene match: 13. As DNA, the CDR3 is TGTGCCAGCAGCTTAGTCTTCGGGTCGTCTAGCGGGAGTAATGAGCAGTTCTTC. This sequence encodes CASSLVFGSSSGSNEQFF.

The CDR3 reads CASSSFAGYGEKLFF. The CDR3, as DNA: TGCGCCAGCAGTTCTTTCGCGGGGTACGGAGAAAAACTGTTTTTT. V usage is TRBV10-2 and J usage is TRBJ1-4; the D is unclear. V lost 5 bases and J lost 8, with 18 bases in between. Germline CDR1 reads WSHSY; CDR2 reads SAAADI. The CDR3 extends over 15 amino acids.

This chain joins TRBV20-1 and TRBJ1-1; D unclear. Germline V gives CDR1 DFQATT, CDR2 SNEGSKA (reference sequence). The CDR3 spans 11 residues. Trimming stripped 6 bases from V and 3 bases from J, with 8 bases between. CDR3 region: CSARDYTEAFF. The CDR3 DNA follows: TGCAGTGCGAGGGATTACACTGAAGCTTTCTTT.

The chain recombines TRBV10-3 with TRBJ1-2; 8 bases fit TRBD1. The CDR3 is 10 amino acids. Germline assignment: CDR1 ENHRY and CDR2 SYGVKD. V gave up 9 bases and J gave up 6 bases; unmatched junction bases: 0. Here the CDR3 DNA reads TGTGCCATACAGGGGGATGGCTACACCTTC. Its translation: CAIQGDGYTF.

The chain is built from TRBV30 and TRBJ2-3, with 15 nucleotides matching TRBD2. The V and J ends lost 3 bases and 4 bases, in that order; junction bases with no gene match: 8. The CDR3 loop spans 17 amino acids. Germline lookup yields CDR1 GTSNPN and CDR2 SVGIG (reference sequence). CDR3 residues: CAWSKTWTSGGADTQYF. The CDR3 DNA reads TGTGCCTGGAGCAAAACCTGGACTAGCGGGGGGGCAGATACGCAGTATTTT.

This chain connects TRBV27 to TRBJ2-7, with 10 bases matching TRBD1. V was pared by 6 bases and J by 3 bases, with 5 bases of the junction left unmatched. Per germline, CDR1 MNHEY and CDR2 SMNVEV (reference sequence). The CDR3 is made up of 14 amino acids. The CDR3 DNA is TGTGCCAGCAGCGGGACAGGGGACCTCTACGAGCAGTACTTC. It is translated as CASSGTGDLYEQYF.

This chain connects TRBV5-4 to TRBJ1-5; a weak D match, TRBD1 (5 bases). V was clipped by 4 bases and J by 4 bases, with 12 bases between them. The germline gives CDR1 SGHNT, CDR2 YYREEE (reference sequence). The CDR3 spans 14 residues. DNA for the CDR3: TGTGCCAGCAGCCCCGCCGGGGGGAATCAGCCCCAGCATTTT. Encoded protein: CASSPAGGNQPQHF.

The chain carries TRBV10-3 and TRBJ1-1; 7 bases agree with TRBD1. V was pared by 2 bases and J by 4 bases, with 1 base of the junction left unmatched. The CDR3 has 13 residues. Germline assignment: CDR1 ENHRY and CDR2 SYGVKD. As DNA, the CDR3 is TGTGCCATCAGTGAGAACAGGGGCACTGAAGCTTTCTTT. It specifies CAISENRGTEAFF.

The chain joins TRBV5-1 to TRBJ1-2; tentative D call: TRBD1 (6 bases). The V and J ends lost 3 bases and 4 bases respectively, with 13 bases between them. The CDR3 is 14 residues long. Germline V gives CDR1 SGHRS, CDR2 YFSETQ. The CDR3 loop is CASSSKTGFYGYTF. In DNA, the CDR3 is TGCGCCAGCAGCTCTAAGACAGGCTTCTATGGCTACACCTTC.

The chain carries TRBV5-6 and TRBJ2-7; 9 bases agree with TRBD1. V was clipped by 4 bases and J by 6 bases; unmatched bases: 11. The CDR3 loop spans 15 amino acids. From germline, CDR1 is SGHDT and CDR2 YYEEEE. Written as DNA, the CDR3 is TGTGCCAGCAGCATTTCCGGGACAGGGACCGCCGAGCAGTACTTC. Its translation: CASSISGTGTAEQYF.

This rearrangement joins TRBV6-5 to TRBJ1-5; TRBD1 might be the D (5 bases). The CDR3 runs to 14 residues. Germline CDR1 is MNHEY and CDR2 is SVGAGI. V dropped 6 bases and J dropped 0 bases, with 9 bases sitting between them. The CDR3: CASRPDNSNQPQHF. CDR3 in DNA: TGTGCCAGCAGACCGGACAATAGCAATCAGCCCCAGCATTTT.

V and J are TRBV9 and TRBJ2-3, with 12 bases lining up with TRBD2. The CDR3 spans 15 residues. V lost 0 bases and J lost 4; bases outside the gene matches: 0. Germline V lookup: CDR1 SGDLS, CDR2 YYNGEE. In nucleotides, the CDR3 is TGTGCCAGCAGCGTAGGACTAGCGGGGGCAGATACGCAGTATTTT. Its protein is CASSVGLAGADTQYF.

The chain employs TRBV15 and TRBJ1-5; no firm D call. Between the trimmed V and J ends, which lost 3 bases and 3 bases, there was a span of 6 bases. This CDR3 contains 13 residues. Germline CDR1 LNHNV, CDR2 YYDKDF (reference sequence). The CDR3 DNA reads TGTGCCACCAGCAGTATAGCCAATCAGCCCCAGCATTTT. Residues: CATSSIANQPQHF.

This chain joins TRBV9 and TRBJ2-7; 7 bases agree with TRBD2. There are 16 residues in the CDR3. J lost 3 bases, V lost 3 bases, and 12 bases had no gene match. CDR1 is SGDLS, CDR2 YYNGEE, per germline. The CDR3 DNA reads TGTGCCAGCAGCGCTAGCGGCTTTGGTCCTATCTACGAGCAGTACTTC. Amino acid sequence: CASSASGFGPIYEQYF.

This chain uses TRBV4-1 with TRBJ2-3, with TRBD1 identical over 10 bases. Germline CDR1 reads MGHRA; CDR2 reads YSYEKL. V was pared by 11 bases and J by 4 bases, with 12 bases of the junction left unmatched. The CDR3 contains 15 residues. The CDR3 loop reads CAGIRRDRGPDTQYF. CDR3 DNA: TGCGCCGGCATCCGGAGGGACAGGGGCCCAGATACGCAGTATTTT.

V gene TRBV27 combines with J gene TRBJ2-7, with 8 bases matching TRBD1. CDR3 length: 15 residues. The germline V gene encodes CDR1 MNHEY and CDR2 SMNVEV (reference sequence). V gave up 5 bases and J gave up 2 bases; unmatched junction bases: 8. The CDR3 sequence is CASSTGGQGAYEQYF. The CDR3 region has the DNA TGTGCCAGCAGTACAGGGGGGCAGGGGGCCTACGAGCAGTACTTC.

This sequence joins TRBV5-4 and TRBJ2-7; TRBD1 matches 7 bases. The CDR3 consists of 15 residues. The V gene end was trimmed by 3 bases and the J gene end by 2 bases; junction bases not matched to a gene: 8. CDR1 SGHNT and CDR2 YYREEE come from the germline V gene (reference sequence). The CDR3 DNA reads TGTGCCAGCAGCTCTAGGGGGCATGCCCCCTACGAGCAGTACTTC. It specifies CASSSRGHAPYEQYF.

V and J are TRBV9 and TRBJ1-1; 8 nucleotides line up with TRBD1. Germline CDR1 SGDLS, CDR2 YYNGEE. The V gene end was trimmed by 3 bases and the J gene end by 1 base; junction bases not matched to a gene: 11. The CDR3 extends over 17 amino acids. This CDR3 is CASSGNQGAKENTEAFF. The CDR3 DNA is TGTGCCAGCAGCGGAAATCAGGGGGCGAAGGAGAACACTGAAGCTTTCTTT.

The chain employs TRBV6-1 and TRBJ2-3, with D perhaps matching TRBD2 (6 bases). The germline CDR1 and CDR2 sequences are MNHNS and SASEGT. The V end lost 1 base, the J end lost 9 bases, and 11 bases lay between the germline ends. The CDR3 runs to 13 residues. The CDR3 DNA is TGTGCCAGCAGTGAAGGCAACGGGGGAACGCAGTATTTT. Translated, it gives CASSEGNGGTQYF.